This TCR beta chain came from a study of patients and donors after allogeneic stem cell transplantation. This clonotype has a handful of counts. TCRdb independently ran MiXCR on the RT-PCR reads; one entry per CDR3 protein. The sample has under 200,000 distinct CDR3 sequences; 20% to 25% are singletons. Sequencing was carried out using blood, either unsorted or a sorted T cell fraction (not recorded which). This clonotype originated in a human donor who was either an allogeneic HSCT recipient or a stem cell or donor lymphocyte infusion donor (not recorded which). It is not recorded whose cells these are; they may come from a transplant donor.

CDR3 residues: CASSQDEGPGTDTQYF. The CDR3 bases are TGTGCCAGCAGCCAAGATGAGGGTCCTGGCACAGATACGCAGTATTTT. The V and J genes are TRBV3-1 and TRBJ2-3, with a weak D call TRBD2 (5 bases). Germline CDR1 is LGHDT and CDR2 is YNNKEL (reference sequence). V dropped 0 bases and J dropped 1 base, with 11 bases sitting between them. The CDR3 contains 16 residues.